The 23 T cell receptor beta chains below come from one sample, sequenced in a study of PD-L1 blockade in urothelial cancer. Profiled with immunoSEQ multiplex PCR; TCRdb holds only in-frame clones, not every one. Altogether roughly 84,000 clones are present, more than 75% being singletons, with the ten largest covering more than 8%. Sequencing used PBMCs, obtained around atezolizumab (anti-PD-L1) treatment. Every receptor here comes from a man between 65 and 85 years old with urothelial cancer.

This clone was seen once. The chain employs TRBV5-1 and TRBJ1-5, with 7 bases fitting TRBD1. CDR1 SGHRS and CDR2 YFSETQ come from the germline V gene. Germline trimming cut 3 bases from V and 1 base from J; bases unmatched to any gene: 10. The CDR3 covers 17 residues. The CDR3 here is CASSSPGETGSNQPQHF. The DNA of the CDR3 is TGCGCCAGCAGCTCTCCCGGAGAGACAGGGAGCAATCAGCCCCAGCATTTT.

This chain joins TRBV28 and TRBJ1-1; D remains ambiguous. From germline, CDR1 is MDHEN and CDR2 SYDVKM. Trimming took 3 bases from V and 7 from J, leaving 12 bases between them. This CDR3 is 13 amino acids long. The chain's CDR3 is CASSFPSNGEAFF. CDR3 in DNA: TGTGCCAGCAGTTTCCCCTCAAACGGTGAAGCTTTCTTT.

The J gene is TRBJ2-3, the V gene TRBV6-1; 8 positions agree with TRBD2. Unmatched junction bases numbered 5, after V lost 4 bases and J lost 2 bases. In germline, CDR1 is MNHNS, CDR2 SASEGT. CDR3 length: 15 amino acids. CDR3 in amino acids: CASSGTSTFTDTQYF. The CDR3 DNA follows: TGTGCCAGCAGTGGGACTAGCACCTTCACAGATACGCAGTATTTT.

This chain links TRBV7-9 with TRBJ1-2; 8 positions agree with TRBD1. Germline V gives CDR1 SEHNR, CDR2 FQNEAQ (reference sequence). CDR3 length: 16 residues. Losses at the gene ends were 2 bases for V and 3 bases for J; bases not matched to a gene: 8. The CDR3 DNA is TGTGCCAGCAGCTTAATGGCGGGGACAGGTCACTATGGCTACACCTTC. The encoded protein is CASSLMAGTGHYGYTF.

The V gene is TRBV6-1, the J gene TRBJ2-1, with TRBD2 identical over 11 bases. The germline V gene encodes CDR1 MNHNS and CDR2 SASEGT. J gave up 2 bases and V 4 bases, and 13 bases lay outside the gene matches. The CDR3 length is 19 residues. CDR3 bases: TGTGCCAGCAGTGCGGGACTACCAGGGACTAGCGGAACCTACAATGAGCAGTTCTTC. It specifies CASSAGLPGTSGTYNEQFF.

CDR3 residues: CASSLARRDRHYEQYF. CDR3 nucleotides: TGTGCCAGCAGCTTGGCCAGGAGGGACCGACATTACGAGCAGTACTTC. The rearrangement uses TRBV5-4 and TRBJ2-7, with D possibly TRBD2 on 6 matching bases. Per germline, CDR1 SGHNT and CDR2 YYREEE (reference sequence). The CDR3 is 16 residues long. The V gene lost 0 bases and the J gene lost 4 bases, with 17 bases spanning the gap. Complete variable domain (other parts from reference TRBV5-4 and TRBJ2-7): ETGVTQSPTHLIKTRGQQVTLRCSSQSGHNTVSWYQQALGQGPQFIFQYYREEENGRGNFPPRFSGLQFPNYSSELNVNALELDDSALYLCASSLARRDRHYEQYFGPGTRLTVT.

The V gene is TRBV5-4, the J gene TRBJ2-2, with 8 bases lining up with TRBD1. Germline CDR1 SGHNT, CDR2 YYREEE (reference sequence). Germline trimming cut 4 bases from V and 2 bases from J; bases unmatched to any gene: 10. The length of the CDR3 is 17 residues. Here the CDR3 DNA reads TGTGCCAGCAGCCCCAGACCTGGACAGGGAAACACCGGGGAGCTGTTTTTT. Translated: CASSPRPGQGNTGELFF.

This chain links TRBV19 with TRBJ2-7; D might be TRBD2 (5 bases). The V gene's germline CDR1 is LNHDA and CDR2 SQIVND (reference sequence). The CDR3 is 15 residues long. V lost 2 bases and J 1 base, leaving 12 bases between the germline ends. DNA for the CDR3: TGTGCCAGTAGTATATCCGCAGCGGTGTCCTACGAGCAGTACTTC. It is translated as CASSISAAVSYEQYF.

The V call is TRBV18, the J call TRBJ2-5; TRBD2 might be the D (6 bases). Trimming shortened V by 2 bases and J by 1 base, and 20 bases separated the two germline ends. Germline CDR1 is KGHSH and CDR2 is LQKENI. This CDR3 has 18 residues. The CDR3 sequence: CASSPTGGGREGQETQYF. The CDR3 DNA reads as TGTGCCAGCTCACCAACCGGAGGAGGGAGAGAAGGCCAAGAGACCCAGTACTTC.

The rearrangement links TRBV9 to TRBJ1-1; TRBD1 matches 7 bases. The CDR3 has 15 residues. The germline V gene encodes CDR1 SGDLS and CDR2 YYNGEE. V lost 3 bases and J lost 0; bases outside the gene matches: 5. CDR3 in DNA: TGTGCCAGCAGCGCACAGGGGAATGTGAACACTGAAGCTTTCTTT. This sequence encodes CASSAQGNVNTEAFF.

This chain connects TRBV14 to TRBJ2-1; D gene uncertain. V lost 3 bases to trimming and J lost 6 bases, with 12 bases between them. CDR3 length: 14 residues. Germline loops: CDR1 SGHDN, CDR2 FVKESK. CDR3 sequence (DNA): TGTGCCAGCAGCCAGACGGGTAGCTTCAATGAGCAGTTCTTC. Protein sequence: CASSQTGSFNEQFF. Based on the CDR3 plus reference TRBV14 and TRBJ2-1, the full variable domain is EAGVTQFPSHSVIEKGQTVTLRCDPISGHDNLYWYRRVMGKEIKFLLHFVKESKQDESGMPNNRFLAERTGGTYSTLKVQPAELEDSGVYFCASSQTGSFNEQFFGPGTRLTVL.

The table lists this clone with a few counts. This rearrangement joins TRBV7-3 to TRBJ2-1; TRBD2 matches 12 bases. The germline CDR1 and CDR2 sequences are SGHTA and FQGTGA. The CDR3 is 16 amino acids. Trimming took 5 bases from V and 4 from J; bases not matched to a gene: 6. The CDR3 bases are TGTGCCAGCAGCCAAACTAGCGGGAGGCTTTACAATGAGCAGTTCTTC. This translates into CASSQTSGRLYNEQFF.

The chain joins TRBV11-3 to TRBJ2-3, with 11 bases matching TRBD2. The germline gives CDR1 SGHNT, CDR2 YENEEA. After removal of 0 bases from V and 9 bases from J, the junction contained 8 bases not matched to a gene. The CDR3 runs to 16 residues. The CDR3 DNA follows: TGTGCCAGCAGCTTAGATAGCGGGAGGGCCTGGGAAACGCAGTATTTT. Translation gives CASSLDSGRAWETQYF.

This chain uses TRBV15 with TRBJ1-2; D gene uncertain. The CDR3 covers 13 residues. V lost 3 bases to trimming and J lost 1 base, with 6 bases between them. Germline V gene lookup returns CDR1 LNHNV and CDR2 YYDKDF (reference sequence). The CDR3 protein is CATSRNGNYGYTF. In DNA form, the CDR3 reads TGTGCCACCAGCAGGAACGGTAACTATGGCTACACCTTC.

The J gene is TRBJ1-2, the V gene TRBV7-2, with a possible D match to TRBD1 (6 bases). This CDR3 contains 15 residues. Germline V gene sequence: CDR1 SGHTA, CDR2 FQGNSA. V lost 4 bases and J 7 bases, leaving 19 bases between the germline ends. The CDR3: CASSWSGGAVGGYTF. Here the CDR3 DNA reads TGTGCCAGCAGCTGGAGCGGGGGGGCTGTAGGTGGCTACACCTTC.

V gene TRBV6-5 combines with J gene TRBJ1-1; the D gene is possibly TRBD1 (5 bases). The CDR3 has 13 residues. Trimming took off 2 bases at V and 8 bases at J, with 12 bases between the two ends. Germline CDR1 is MNHEY and CDR2 is SVGAGI. CDR3 nucleotide sequence: TGTGCCAGCAGTTACCGTGGGGGGAGCGAAGCTTTCTTT. It encodes CASSYRGGSEAFF.

This chain connects TRBV7-2 to TRBJ2-7; 12 nucleotides agree with TRBD1. The germline CDR1 and CDR2 sequences are SGHTA and FQGNSA. The junction had 6 bases not matched to a gene; V was cut back by 5 bases and J by 4 bases. The CDR3 contains 15 residues. The chain's CDR3 is CASSPGTGGFYEQYF. CDR3 in DNA: TGTGCCAGCAGCCCCGGGACAGGGGGCTTTTACGAGCAGTACTTC.

This chain uses TRBV7-3 with TRBJ2-5, with 13 bases aligning to TRBD2. The J segment lost 5 bases and the V segment lost 5 bases, leaving 8 bases of the junction unmatched. The CDR3 has 16 residues. Germline V lookup: CDR1 SGHTA, CDR2 FQGTGA. The CDR3 region is CASSTGTSGASETQYF. CDR3 in DNA: TGTGCCAGCAGCACCGGGACTAGCGGGGCGTCGGAGACCCAGTACTTC.

The chain combines TRBV5-4 with TRBJ1-1, with TRBD1 as a possible D gene (5 bases). This CDR3 is built from 14 residues. Germline-derived CDR1 and CDR2 are SGHNT and YYREEE (reference sequence). Trimming removed 4 bases from V and 1 base from J, with 11 bases in between. The CDR3 DNA reads TGTGCCAGCAGCGACTCAGGGTGGAACACTGAAGCTTTCTTT. It is translated as CASSDSGWNTEAFF.

This sequence joins TRBV18 and TRBJ1-1; 9 positions match TRBD1. Trimming cost V 3 bases and J 5 bases; bases outside gene matches: 4. The germline V gene has CDR1 KGHSH and CDR2 LQKENI. This CDR3 spans 14 amino acids. The CDR3 DNA follows: TGTGCCAGCTCACCCTTGACAGGGGGGACTGAAGCTTTCTTT. Translation: CASSPLTGGTEAFF. The full variable domain, rest sourced from reference TRBV18 and TRBJ1-1, is NAGVMQNPRHLVRRRGQEARLRCSPMKGHSHVYWYRQLPEEGLKFMVYLQKENIIDESGMPKERFSAEFPKEGPSILRIQQVVRGDSAAYFCASSPLTGGTEAFFGQGTRLTVV.

V usage is TRBV9 and J usage is TRBJ2-2, with TRBD1 matching over 7 bases. The trim removed 0 bases at V and 4 bases at J, leaving 3 bases unmatched. CDR1 is SGDLS and CDR2 is YYNGEE in the germline V gene. The CDR3 covers 15 residues. In DNA form, the CDR3 reads TGTGCCAGCAGCGTAGGGGGACAGATCACCGGGGAGCTGTTTTTT. This translates into CASSVGGQITGELFF. Full variable domain (missing parts from reference TRBV9 and TRBJ2-2): DSGVTQTPKHLITATGQRVTLRCSPRSGDLSVYWYQQSLDQGLQFLIQYYNGEERAKGNILERFSAQQFPDLHSELNLSSLELGDSALYFCASSVGGQITGELFFGEGSRLTVL.

This clone was recorded a few times. The chain carries TRBV7-3 and TRBJ2-7, with TRBD2 identical over 7 bases. V dropped 5 bases and J dropped 2; count of bases not matched to a gene: 9. Looked up from germline, CDR1 is SGHTA and CDR2 is FQGTGA. This CDR3 region has 15 residues. The CDR3 loop is CASSQGWGGAYEQYF. The CDR3 nucleotides are TGTGCCAGCAGCCAAGGTTGGGGAGGGGCCTACGAGCAGTACTTC.

This clone was seen only a few times. The chain joins TRBV13 to TRBJ2-2, with unresolved D. The length of the CDR3 is 12 residues. Germline-derived CDR1 and CDR2 are PRHDT and FYEKMQ (reference sequence). V lost 1 base and J lost 6, with 3 bases in between. This CDR3 reads CASSLVAGELFF. The CDR3 nucleotides read TGTGCCAGCAGCTTAGTAGCCGGGGAGCTGTTTTTT. The whole variable domain, remainder taken from reference TRBV13 and TRBJ2-2, is AAGVIQSPRHLIKEKRETATLKCYPIPRHDTVYWYQQGPGQDPQFLISFYEKMQSDKGSIPDRFSAQQFSDYHSELNMSSLELGDSALYFCASSLVAGELFFGEGSRLTVL.